Following are 22 T cell receptor beta chains from one sample sequenced in a study of cytomegalovirus exposure and HLA in healthy donors (dated by TCRdb to the late 2010s). The library was made by the immunoSEQ multiplex PCR assay. TCRdb holds this immuneACCESS table with in-frame rearrangements only. Some clones are missing; in checked studies, unresolved V genes explain under half, and the rest has no known cause. This sample gives almost 200,000 clones in total; about 81% of them show up just once. Around 1.2% of the sample lies in the top ten. Sequencing was carried out using PBMCs. The receptors were gathered from a woman aged 25 to 45 in good health and CMV-seronegative.

The CDR3 coding sequence is TGTGCCAGTACGGGAGGTTACAATGAGCAGTTCTTC. Its translation: CASTGGYNEQFF. J is TRBJ2-1 and V is TRBV19, with TRBD2 matching 7 bases. Germline lookup yields CDR1 LNHDA and CDR2 SQIVND (reference sequence). The CDR3 contains 12 residues. After removal of 7 bases from V and 4 bases from J, the junction contained 1 base not matched to a gene.

The chain joins TRBV27 to TRBJ2-3; 7 bases map to TRBD1. This CDR3 spans 17 amino acids. Losses at the gene ends were 1 base for V and 3 bases for J; bases not matched to a gene: 10. Germline assignment: CDR1 MNHEY and CDR2 SMNVEV (reference sequence). The CDR3 DNA reads as TGTGCCAGCAGTTTATTTTGGACAGGTTTCGGGACAGATACGCAGTATTTT. Amino acids: CASSLFWTGFGTDTQYF.

This chain's CDR3 is CAWSTPTGQNYGYTF. DNA of the CDR3: TGTGCCTGGAGTACGCCGACGGGACAGAACTATGGCTACACCTTC. The rearrangement uses TRBV30 and TRBJ1-2, with TRBD1 matching 7 bases. The CDR3 is 15 amino acids. J lost 2 bases, V lost 2 bases, and 8 bases had no gene match. Germline V CDR1 and CDR2: GTSNPN, SVGIG (reference sequence). Combining the CDR3 with reference TRBV30 and TRBJ1-2 gives the whole variable domain SQTIHQWPATLVQPVGSPLSLECTVEGTSNPNLYWYRQAAGRGLQLLFYSVGIGQISSEVPQNLSASRPQDRQFILSSKKLLLSDSGFYLCAWSTPTGQNYGYTFGSGTRLTVV.

The chain recombines TRBV6-1 with TRBJ1-1, with TRBD1 identical over 10 bases. V lost 6 bases to trimming and J lost 3 bases; unmatched junction nucleotides: 4. CDR1 MNHNS and CDR2 SASEGT come from the germline V gene. The CDR3 contains 14 residues. CDR3 sequence (DNA): TGTGCCAGCAGCCTGACAGGGGGCGACACTGAAGCTTTCTTT. Residues: CASSLTGGDTEAFF.

The V call is TRBV6-6, the J call TRBJ1-5; TRBD1 matches 9 bases. V lost 6 bases and J lost 11; bases outside the gene matches: 14. The CDR3 runs 15 residues. In germline, CDR1 is MNHNY, CDR2 SVGAGI (reference sequence). CDR3 in amino acids: CASRLGQGSSEAQHF. The CDR3 coding sequence is TGTGCCAGCAGACTTGGACAGGGGTCCTCCGAAGCCCAGCATTTT.

The chain uses TRBV30 and TRBJ1-3, with no clear D. The germline gives CDR1 GTSNPN, CDR2 SVGIG (reference sequence). Between the trimmed V and J ends, which lost 4 bases and 0 bases, there was a span of 10 bases. There are 14 residues in the CDR3. CDR3 in amino acids: CAWIRGFSGNTIYF. CDR3 nucleotide sequence: TGTGCCTGGATCCGGGGTTTCTCTGGAAACACCATATATTTT. Variable domain in full (rest from reference TRBV30 and TRBJ1-3): SQTIHQWPATLVQPVGSPLSLECTVEGTSNPNLYWYRQAAGRGLQLLFYSVGIGQISSEVPQNLSASRPQDRQFILSSKKLLLSDSGFYLCAWIRGFSGNTIYFGEGSWLTVV.

The chain recombines TRBV4-2 with TRBJ1-5; D may be TRBD1 (6 bases). The V and J ends lost 0 bases and 4 bases respectively, with 10 bases between them. This CDR3 comprises 15 residues. Per the germline V gene, CDR1 is LGHNA and CDR2 is YNFKEQ. CDR3 in DNA: TGTGCCAGCAGCCAAGATTACCAGGGGAATCAGCCCCAGCATTTT. It encodes CASSQDYQGNQPQHF.

The chain combines TRBV29-1 with TRBJ2-5; possible D gene TRBD2, 5 bases. CDR1 is SQVTM and CDR2 is ANQGSEA in the germline V gene. CDR3 size: 13 residues. Trimming removed 2 bases at V and 9 bases at J, with 16 bases between. CDR3: CSVERTATGSQYF. In nucleotides, the CDR3 is TGCAGCGTTGAAAGGACCGCGACGGGGTCCCAGTACTTC.

The V and J genes are TRBV5-4 and TRBJ2-1; TRBD2 might be the D (5 bases). The length of the CDR3 is 15 residues. Between the trimmed V and J ends, which lost 4 bases and 3 bases, there was a span of 14 bases. From germline, CDR1 is SGHNT and CDR2 YYREEE (reference sequence). The CDR3 loop reads CASSNWAGYYNEQFF. The CDR3 DNA is TGTGCCAGCAGCAACTGGGCGGGCTACTACAATGAGCAGTTCTTC.

The J gene is TRBJ1-6, the V gene TRBV4-1, with D maybe TRBD1 (5 bases). The V and J ends lost 4 bases and 7 bases respectively, with 11 bases between them. The length of the CDR3 is 14 residues. Germline V gene data show CDR1 as MGHRA and CDR2 as YSYEKL. Here the CDR3 reads CASSPGLQNSPLHF. The CDR3 DNA is TGCGCCAGCAGCCCGGGACTCCAAAATTCACCCCTCCACTTT.

This chain connects TRBV18 to TRBJ2-7; 7 nucleotides align to TRBD1. Trimming took 1 base from V and 0 from J; bases not matched to a gene: 3. This CDR3 has 15 amino acids. The germline gives CDR1 KGHSH, CDR2 LQKENI. DNA of the CDR3: TGTGCCAGCTCACCACGACAGGGTACCTCCTACGAGCAGTACTTC. Protein product: CASSPRQGTSYEQYF.

The chain carries TRBV30 and TRBJ2-1, with TRBD1 identical over 10 bases. The length of the CDR3 is 14 residues. J gave up 6 bases and V 4 bases, and 6 bases lay outside the gene matches. The germline gives CDR1 GTSNPN, CDR2 SVGIG (reference sequence). The DNA of the CDR3 is TGTGCCTGGACTTGGGGACAGGGGATCAATGAGCAGTTCTTC. It yields the protein CAWTWGQGINEQFF. The whole variable domain, filled in from reference TRBV30 and TRBJ2-1, reads SQTIHQWPATLVQPVGSPLSLECTVEGTSNPNLYWYRQAAGRGLQLLFYSVGIGQISSEVPQNLSASRPQDRQFILSSKKLLLSDSGFYLCAWTWGQGINEQFFGPGTRLTVL.

This chain joins TRBV6-1 and TRBJ2-7; 8 bases match TRBD1. Germline CDR1 and CDR2: MNHNS and SASEGT. CDR3 length: 13 amino acids. V lost 6 bases and J lost 3; bases outside the gene matches: 4. CDR3 nucleotide sequence: TGTGCCAGCAGCGGGACAGGTCTCTACGAGCAGTACTTC. Residues: CASSGTGLYEQYF.

The chain couples TRBV30 to TRBJ2-3; tentative D call: TRBD1 (6 bases). V was pared by 8 bases and J by 4 bases, with 16 bases between. The germline V gene encodes CDR1 GTSNPN and CDR2 SVGIG (reference sequence). CDR3 length: 13 amino acids. The CDR3 loop reads CAGNREWADTQYF. In DNA form, the CDR3 reads TGTGCCGGGAACAGGGAGTGGGCAGATACGCAGTATTTT.

CDR3 amino acids: CASSPRQGSYNEQFF. CDR3 sequence (DNA): TGTGCCAGCTCACCGCGACAGGGCTCCTACAATGAGCAGTTCTTC. The genes are TRBV18 and TRBJ2-1, with TRBD1 matching 7 bases. The V segment lost 3 bases and the J segment 0 bases; nucleotides outside the gene matches: 2. Germline CDR1 KGHSH, CDR2 LQKENI. The CDR3 extends over 15 amino acids.

V usage is TRBV5-1 and J usage is TRBJ2-3; 9 positions match TRBD1. The trim removed 0 bases at V and 4 bases at J, leaving 6 bases unmatched. Germline V gene sequence: CDR1 SGHRS, CDR2 YFSETQ. The CDR3 contains 16 residues. CDR3 amino acids: CASSLGGQGGSDTQYF. The CDR3 bases are TGCGCCAGCAGCTTGGGGGGACAGGGAGGGTCAGATACGCAGTATTTT.

The V call is TRBV7-6, the J call TRBJ2-4; possible D gene TRBD2, 5 bases. Trimming removed 0 bases from V and 1 base from J, with 7 bases in between. This CDR3 is 15 amino acids long. Germline-derived CDR1 and CDR2 are SGHVS and FNYEAQ. The CDR3 DNA is TGTGCCAGCAGCTTAGCGGGAGCTGCCAAAAACATTCAGTACTTC. Amino acid sequence: CASSLAGAAKNIQYF. Full variable domain (missing parts from reference TRBV7-6 and TRBJ2-4): GAGVSQSPRYKVTKRGQDVALRCDPISGHVSLYWYRQALGQGPEFLTYFNYEAQQDKSGLPNDRFSAERPEGSISTLTIQRTEQRDSAMYRCASSLAGAAKNIQYFGAGTRLSVL.

This clone was counted only a few times. The chain couples TRBV7-8 to TRBJ2-7, with 12 bases lining up with TRBD2. V dropped 5 bases and J dropped 5; count of bases not matched to a gene: 10. CDR3 length: 16 residues. Germline V gives CDR1 SGHVS, CDR2 FQNEAQ. The CDR3 reads CASSPQTSGSKNEQYF. The CDR3, as DNA: TGTGCCAGCAGCCCGCAGACTAGCGGGAGTAAGAACGAGCAGTACTTC.

The rearrangement links TRBV19 to TRBJ1-2; a possible D gene is TRBD1 (6 bases). Deletions cut 5 bases from V and 0 bases from J, with 10 bases between. This CDR3 spans 14 amino acids. Germline CDR1 and CDR2: LNHDA and SQIVND (reference sequence). CDR3 DNA sequence: TGTGCCAGTAGTTCCCGGACAGCTAACTATGGCTACACCTTC. Its translation is CASSSRTANYGYTF.

The rearrangement joins TRBV5-1 to TRBJ2-7; D is possibly TRBD2 (6 bases). V was pared by 0 bases and J by 4 bases, with 8 bases between. Per germline, CDR1 SGHRS and CDR2 YFSETQ. CDR3 length: 13 residues. CDR3 region: CASSLGREYEQYF. The CDR3 region has the DNA TGCGCCAGCAGCTTGGGGAGGGAGTACGAGCAGTACTTC.

V usage is TRBV4-2 and J usage is TRBJ2-1; 15 nucleotides agree with TRBD2. Germline trimming cut 0 bases from V and 7 bases from J; bases unmatched to any gene: 1. CDR1 is LGHNA, CDR2 YNFKEQ, per germline. The CDR3 covers 16 residues. DNA for the CDR3: TGTGCCAGCAGCCAAGATGGACTAGCGGGAGGGAATGAGCAGTTCTTC. Its protein is CASSQDGLAGGNEQFF.

This clone was observed a handful of times. CDR3 nucleotide sequence: TGTGCCAGCAGCTCTGGTGACAGGGGGCAGGGCTATGGCTACACCTTC. Translation: CASSSGDRGQGYGYTF. The chain joins TRBV7-9 to TRBJ1-2; 10 bases map to TRBD1. There are 16 residues in the CDR3. V was pared by 4 bases and J by 4 bases, with 9 bases of the junction left unmatched. The germline V gene has CDR1 SEHNR and CDR2 FQNEAQ (reference sequence).